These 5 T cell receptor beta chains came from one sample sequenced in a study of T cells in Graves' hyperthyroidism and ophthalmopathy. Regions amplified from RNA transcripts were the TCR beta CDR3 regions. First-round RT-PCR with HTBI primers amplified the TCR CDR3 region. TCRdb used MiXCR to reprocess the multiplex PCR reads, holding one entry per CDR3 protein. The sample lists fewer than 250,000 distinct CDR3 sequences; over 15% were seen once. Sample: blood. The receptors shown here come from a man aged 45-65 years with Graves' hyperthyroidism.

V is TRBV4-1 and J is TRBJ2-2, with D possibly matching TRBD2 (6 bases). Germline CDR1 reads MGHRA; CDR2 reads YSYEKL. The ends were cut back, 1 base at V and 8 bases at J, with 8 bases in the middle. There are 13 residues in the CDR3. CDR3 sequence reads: CASSQGGRGELFF. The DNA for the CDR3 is TGCGCCAGCAGCCAAGGGGGGAGGGGGGAGCTGTTTTTT.

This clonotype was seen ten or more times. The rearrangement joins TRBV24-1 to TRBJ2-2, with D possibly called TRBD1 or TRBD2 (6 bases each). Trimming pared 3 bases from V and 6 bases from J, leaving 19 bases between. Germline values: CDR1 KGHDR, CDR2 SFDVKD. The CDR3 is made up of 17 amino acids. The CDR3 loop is CATSDGGTSPYAGELFF. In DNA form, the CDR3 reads TGTGCCACCAGTGATGGGGGGACAAGTCCCTACGCCGGGGAGCTGTTTTTT.

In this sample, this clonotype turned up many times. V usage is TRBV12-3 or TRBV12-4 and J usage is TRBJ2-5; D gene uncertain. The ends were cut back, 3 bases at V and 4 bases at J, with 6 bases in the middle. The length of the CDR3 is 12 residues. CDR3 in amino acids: CASSFASETQYF. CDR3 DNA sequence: TGTGCCAGCAGTTTTGCGTCAGAGACCCAGTACTTC.

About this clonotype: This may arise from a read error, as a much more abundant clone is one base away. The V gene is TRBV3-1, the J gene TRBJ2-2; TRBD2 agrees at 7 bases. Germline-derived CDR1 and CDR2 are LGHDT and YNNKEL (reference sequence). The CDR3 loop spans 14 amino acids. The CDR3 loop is CANSQGGGTGELFF. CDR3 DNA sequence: TGTGCCAACAGCCAAGGCGGGGGAACCGGGGAGCTGTTTTTT.

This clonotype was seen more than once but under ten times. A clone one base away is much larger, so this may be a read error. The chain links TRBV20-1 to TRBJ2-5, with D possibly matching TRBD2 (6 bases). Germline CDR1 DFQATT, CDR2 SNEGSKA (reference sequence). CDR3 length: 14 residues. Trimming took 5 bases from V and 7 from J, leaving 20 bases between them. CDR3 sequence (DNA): TGCAGTGCTGGTACTCGGTCCATGGAGGGGACCCAGTACTTC. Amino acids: CSAGTRSMEGTQYF.